Listed below are T cell receptor beta chains from one sample, sequenced in a study of blood T cell repertoires in COVID-19. Profiled with immunoSEQ multiplex PCR; TCRdb holds only in-frame clones, not every one. The sample lists 70,000 or so clones, 82% occurring once. Sequences were obtained from peripheral blood. The receptor source for this set is a human donor in a cohort sampled during active COVID-19. Both conserved end residues are part of each CDR3. The D gene is left open where the match is weak. Part of the rows lack a size; the others show once, few, many or a class for expanded clones.

j_gene,v_gene,abundance,d_gene,CDR3aa,CDR3nt
TRBJ2-3,TRBV2,few,TRBD2,CASSPRLAGDFTDTQYF,TGTGCCAGCAGTCCCCGGCTAGCGGGGGATTTCACAGATACGCAGTATTTT
TRBJ1-2,TRBV5-1,once,TRBD1,CASSRDSSSNYGYTF,TGCGCCAGCAGCCGGGACAGCTCTAGTAACTATGGCTACACCTTC
TRBJ2-7,TRBV9,once,TRBD1,CASSSRQGVTYEQYF,TGTGCCAGCAGCTCCCGACAGGGAGTAACCTACGAGCAGTACTTC
TRBJ1-6,TRBV13,few,TRBD1,CASSQRDRDNSPLHF,TGTGCCAGCAGCCAACGGGACAGAGATAATTCACCCCTCCACTTT
TRBJ2-7,TRBV4-3,-,TRBD1,CASSQELGLGQGATGVLSEQYF,TGCGCCAGCAGCCAAGAGTTGGGTTTGGGACAGGGGGCGACGGGGGTACTATCCGAGCAGTACTTC
TRBJ2-7,TRBV3-1/TRBV3-2,once,-,CASSHGSVAVRRYF,TGTGCCAGCAGCCATGGCTCGGTTGCTGTCAGGCGGTACTTC
TRBJ2-5,TRBV19,-,TRBD2,CASRWASGEETQYF,TGTGCCAGTCGCTGGGCTAGCGGGGAAGAGACCCAGTACTTC
TRBJ2-3,TRBV6-4,-,TRBD2,CASSEAGGTTDTQYF,TGTGCCAGCAGTGAAGCGGGGGGGACCACAGATACGCAGTATTTT
TRBJ2-5,TRBV4-2,-,TRBD1,CASSQGGRQGVYETQYF,TGTGCCAGCAGCCAAGGGGGGAGACAGGGTGTTTACGAGACCCAGTACTTC
TRBJ2-1,TRBV7-9,-,-,CASSSLRAWHEQFF,TGTGCCAGCAGCTCTTTGCGGGCCTGGCATGAGCAGTTCTTC
TRBJ2-3,TRBV7-9,-,-,CASRTTSTDTQYF,TGTGCCAGCCGGACAACCAGCACAGATACGCAGTATTTT
TRBJ1-2,TRBV6-1,few,TRBD1,CASSEAGRGPYGYTF,TGTGCCAGCAGTGAAGCTGGCAGGGGGCCCTATGGCTACACCTTC
TRBJ1-4,TRBV5-8,few,-,CASSLGQTTNEKLFF,TGTGCCAGCAGCTTGGGACAAACAACTAATGAAAAACTGTTTTTT
TRBJ1-1,TRBV18,-,TRBD1,CASSPGQGAVTEAFF,TGTGCCAGCTCGCCGGGACAGGGGGCTGTTACTGAAGCTTTCTTT
TRBJ1-5,TRBV13,-,TRBD1,CASRQKGQLDQPQHF,TGTGCCAGCAGGCAAAAGGGACAGCTTGATCAGCCCCAGCATTTT
TRBJ2-7,TRBV2,-,TRBD1,CASTLQGVSYEQYF,TGTGCCAGCACCTTACAGGGGGTCTCCTACGAGCAGTACTTC